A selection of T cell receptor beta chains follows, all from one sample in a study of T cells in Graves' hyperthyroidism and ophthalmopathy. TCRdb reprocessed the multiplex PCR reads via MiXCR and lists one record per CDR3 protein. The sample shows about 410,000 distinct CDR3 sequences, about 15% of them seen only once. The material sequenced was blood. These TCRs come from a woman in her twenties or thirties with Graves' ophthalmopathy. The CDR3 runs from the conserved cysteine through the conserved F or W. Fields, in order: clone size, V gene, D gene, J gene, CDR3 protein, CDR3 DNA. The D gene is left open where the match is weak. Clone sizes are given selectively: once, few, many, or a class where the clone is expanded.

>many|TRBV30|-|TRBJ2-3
CAWSRPYSTDTQYF
TGTGCCTGGAGTCGACCCTATAGCACAGATACGCAGTATTTT
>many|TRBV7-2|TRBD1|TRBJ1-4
CASSPTGATTNEKLFF
TGTGCCAGCAGCCCGACAGGGGCGACAACTAATGAAAAACTGTTTTTT
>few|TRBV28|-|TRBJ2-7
CASSTSGIGYEQYF
TGTGCCAGCAGTACATCAGGGATTGGCTACGAGCAGTACTTC
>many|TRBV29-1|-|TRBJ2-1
CSVEMGRRSYEQFF
TGCAGCGTTGAGATGGGACGCCGTTCGTATGAGCAGTTCTTC
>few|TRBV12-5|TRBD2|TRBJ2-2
CASGSGLAGPSYTGELFF
TGTGCTAGTGGTTCCGGACTAGCGGGGCCCTCTTACACCGGGGAGCTGTTTTTT
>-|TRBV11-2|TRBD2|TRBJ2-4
CASSSGTSGRALAKNIQYF
TGTGCCAGCAGCTCCGGGACTAGCGGGAGGGCCCTAGCCAAAAACATTCAGTACTTC
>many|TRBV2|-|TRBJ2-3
CASSGSGDTQYF
TGTGCCAGCAGCGGAAGCGGAGATACGCAGTATTTT
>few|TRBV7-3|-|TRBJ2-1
CASSLDTDNEQFF
TGTGCCAGCAGCTTAGACACAGACAATGAGCAGTTCTTC
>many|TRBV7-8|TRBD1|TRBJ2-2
CASSLGLGQGTFGELFF
TGTGCCAGCAGCTTGGGGTTAGGACAGGGAACGTTCGGGGAGCTGTTTTTT
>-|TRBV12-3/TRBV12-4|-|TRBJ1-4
CASRLGVVGNEKLFF
TGTGCCAGCAGGTTAGGGGTAGTGGGTAATGAAAAACTGTTTTTT
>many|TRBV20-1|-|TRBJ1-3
CSARGDWGNTIYF
TGCAGTGCTAGAGGGGACTGGGGAAACACCATATATTTT
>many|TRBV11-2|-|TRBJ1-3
CASSFGDSGNTIYF
TGTGCCAGCAGCTTTGGGGATTCTGGAAACACCATATATTTT
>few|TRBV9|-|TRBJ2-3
CASSVASNTDTQYF
TGTGCCAGCAGCGTAGCGAGTAACACAGATACGCAGTATTTT
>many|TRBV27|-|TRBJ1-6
CASSYGRDQSLHF
TGTGCCAGCAGTTACGGCCGAGACCAGTCCCTCCACTTT
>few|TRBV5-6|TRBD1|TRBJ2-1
CASSLGTGGNEQFF
TGTGCCAGCAGCTTGGGGACAGGGGGCAATGAGCAGTTCTTC
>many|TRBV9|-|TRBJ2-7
CASSVGDNEQYF
TGTGCCAGCAGCGTAGGCGACAACGAGCAGTACTTC
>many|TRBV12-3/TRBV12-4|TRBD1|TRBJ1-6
CASSLGTAYSPLHF
TGTGCCAGCAGTTTGGGGACAGCTTATTCACCCCTCCACTTT
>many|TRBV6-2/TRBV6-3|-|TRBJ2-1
CASSPGQSSYNEQFF
TGTGCCAGCAGCCCCGGCCAAAGCTCCTACAATGAGCAGTTCTTC
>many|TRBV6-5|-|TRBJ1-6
CASSYYPRNSPLHF
TGTGCCAGCAGTTACTACCCGCGGAATTCACCCCTCCACTTT
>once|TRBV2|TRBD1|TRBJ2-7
CASSEGTGGHEQYF
TGTGCCAGCAGTGAAGGGACAGGGGGTCACGAGCAGTACTTC
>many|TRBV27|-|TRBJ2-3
CASRLGQGGLSDTQYF
TGTGCCAGCAGGCTTGGGCAGGGGGGTCTCTCAGATACGCAGTATTTT
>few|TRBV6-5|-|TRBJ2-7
CASSYEGGEQYF
TGTGCCAGCAGTTACGAGGGCGGCGAGCAGTACTTC
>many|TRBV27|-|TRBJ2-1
CASTHPGGAYNEQFF
TGTGCCAGCACCCACCCGGGGGGCGCCTACAATGAGCAGTTCTTC
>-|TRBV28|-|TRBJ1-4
CASSLYGPGKLLF
TGTGCCAGCAGTTTATATGGACCGGGAAAACTGCTTTTT
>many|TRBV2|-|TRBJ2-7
CASSFTGDTYEQYF
TGTGCCAGCAGCTTCACCGGGGATACCTACGAGCAGTACTTC
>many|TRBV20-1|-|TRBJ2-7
CSAEGGYAYEQYF
TGCAGTGCAGAGGGGGGTTATGCCTACGAGCAGTACTTC
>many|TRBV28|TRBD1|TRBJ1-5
CASHPQGDRQPQHF
TGTGCCAGCCACCCGCAGGGGGACCGTCAGCCCCAGCATTTT
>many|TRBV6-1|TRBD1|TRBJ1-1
CASRDRTKDTEAFF
TGTGCCAGCAGGGACAGGACGAAGGACACTGAAGCTTTCTTT
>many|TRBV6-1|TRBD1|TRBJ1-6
CATTGRDSGNSNSPLHF
TGTGCCACCACCGGTCGGGACAGTGGAAATAGCAATTCACCCCTCCACTTT
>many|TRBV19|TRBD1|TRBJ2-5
CASSIGQGTQETQYF
TGTGCCAGTAGTATTGGACAGGGAACACAAGAGACCCAGTACTTC
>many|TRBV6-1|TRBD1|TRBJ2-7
CASTVSRGLNEQYF
TGTGCCAGCACGGTTTCGAGGGGGCTGAACGAGCAATACTTC
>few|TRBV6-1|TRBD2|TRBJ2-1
CASSKSSGGWDEQFF
TGTGCCAGCAGTAAATCTAGCGGGGGCTGGGATGAGCAGTTCTTC
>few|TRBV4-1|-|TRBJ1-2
CASSQDPDRHGYTF
TGCGCCAGCAGCCAAGATCCAGACAGACACGGCTACACCTTC
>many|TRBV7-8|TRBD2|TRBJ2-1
CASSSERLPGLEQFF
TGTGCCAGCAGCTCGGAACGACTGCCGGGACTAGAGCAGTTCTTC
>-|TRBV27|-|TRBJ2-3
CASRVTDTQYF
TGTGCCAGCCGGGTCACAGATACGCAGTATTTT
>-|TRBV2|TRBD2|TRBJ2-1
CAEGGGAGGPGEQFF
TGTGCCGAAGGGGGTGGGGCGGGGGGGCCGGGTGAGCAGTTCTTC
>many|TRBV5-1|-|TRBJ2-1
CASSRLPGAGDSGEQFF
TGCGCCAGCAGCCGTCTTCCAGGGGCGGGTGACTCGGGTGAGCAGTTCTTC
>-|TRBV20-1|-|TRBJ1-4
CSAQHPTNGKLFF
TGCAGTGCTCAACACCCAACTAATGGAAAACTGTTTTTT
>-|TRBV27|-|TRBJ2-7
CASISTGTTYEQYF
TGTGCCAGCATTTCGACCGGGACAACCTACGAGCAGTACTTC
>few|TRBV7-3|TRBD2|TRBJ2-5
CASSLGPGGGETQYF
TGTGCCAGCAGCTTAGGGCCTGGGGGGGGAGAGACCCAGTACTTC
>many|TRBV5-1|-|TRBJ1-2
CASSSVVGRRGGYTF
TGCGCCAGCAGCTCAGTCGTCGGACGGAGGGGGGGCTACACCTTC
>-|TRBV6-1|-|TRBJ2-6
CASSDSRGTGSGANVLTF
TGTGCCAGCAGTGACTCCCGGGGCACTGGCTCTGGGGCCAACGTCCTGACTTTC
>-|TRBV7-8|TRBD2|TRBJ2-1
CASSFRTSGDEQFF
TGTGCCAGCAGCTTCCGGACTAGCGGGGATGAGCAGTTCTTC
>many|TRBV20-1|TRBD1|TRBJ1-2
CSALTRDRGPHAYGYTF
TGCAGTGCTTTGACCCGGGACAGGGGGCCCCACGCCTATGGCTACACCTTC
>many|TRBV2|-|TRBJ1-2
CASSPGGGRVYGYTF
TGTGCCAGCAGCCCCGGGGGGGGCAGGGTCTATGGCTACACCTTC
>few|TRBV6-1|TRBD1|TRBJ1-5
CASSVQGAFSNQPQHF
TGTGCCAGCAGTGTACAGGGGGCCTTTAGCAATCAGCCCCAGCATTTT
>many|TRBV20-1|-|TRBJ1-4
CSASSEITTNEKLFF
TGCAGTGCTAGTTCGGAGATCACAACTAATGAAAAACTGTTTTTT
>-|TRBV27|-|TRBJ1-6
CASSLVRTQHSPLHF
TGTGCCAGCAGTTTAGTGCGGACACAACATTCACCCCTCCACTTT
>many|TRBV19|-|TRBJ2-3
CASSPGTIKSTDTQYF
TGTGCCAGTAGCCCTGGGACAATCAAAAGCACAGATACGCAGTATTTT
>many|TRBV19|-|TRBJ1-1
CASSWGNMNTEAFF
TGTGCCAGTAGTTGGGGCAACATGAACACTGAAGCTTTCTTT
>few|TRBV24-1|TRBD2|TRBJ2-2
CATSVYGAGPNTGELFF
TGTGCCACCAGTGTTTATGGAGCGGGGCCGAACACCGGGGAGCTGTTTTTT
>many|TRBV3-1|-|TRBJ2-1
CASSQGLVVNEQFF
TGTGCCAGCAGCCAAGGACTAGTAGTCAATGAGCAGTTCTTC
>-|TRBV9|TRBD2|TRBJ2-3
CASSNRDYSTDTQYF
TGTGCCAGCAGCAACCGGGACTACAGCACAGATACGCAGTATTTT
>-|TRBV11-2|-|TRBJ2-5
CASSSGDANQETQYF
TGTGCCAGCAGCTCAGGGGACGCGAACCAGGAGACCCAGTACTTC